A selection of T cell receptor beta chains follows, all from one sample in a study of OX40 agonist ivuxolimab in advanced cancers. Clones were read by immunoSEQ multiplex PCR, and TCRdb kept only the in-frame ones, dropping some. The repertoire holds some 77,000 clones, with approximately 89% as singletons. This specimen was CD4+ or CD8+ T cells sorted from blood, taken in a trial of the OX40 agonist ivuxolimab. The origin of the receptors is an adult with an advanced solid tumor such as melanoma, head and neck, liver or kidney cancer. Each CDR3 is given with its conserved first and last residue. A D gene is named only where the DNA matches it firmly. Some rows mark clone size as missing; the rest say once, few, many or name a class of expanded clone.

clone size: -; D gene: -; V gene: TRBV28; J gene: TRBJ1-3; CDR3 DNA: TGTGCCAGCAGTTTTAGGGGCTCAGGTGGAAACACCATATATTTT; CDR3 protein: CASSFRGSGGNTIYF
clone size: once; D gene: -; V gene: TRBV27; J gene: TRBJ1-6; CDR3 DNA: TGTGCCAGCAGTTTTGTGCAGGGGAGTTCACCCCTCCACTTT; CDR3 protein: CASSFVQGSSPLHF
clone size: -; D gene: TRBD1; V gene: TRBV6-6; J gene: TRBJ2-7; CDR3 DNA: TGTGCCAGCAGAGCCCGGGACAGCTCCTACGAGCAGTACTTC; CDR3 protein: CASRARDSSYEQYF
clone size: -; D gene: -; V gene: TRBV4-1; J gene: TRBJ2-3; CDR3 DNA: TGCGCCAGCAGCCAACTACAAGTTAGCACAGATACGCAGTATTTT; CDR3 protein: CASSQLQVSTDTQYF
clone size: few; D gene: -; V gene: TRBV28; J gene: TRBJ1-1; CDR3 DNA: TGTGCCAGCACCTCCGGACAGTTCTCAAAAGCTTTCTTT; CDR3 protein: CASTSGQFSKAFF
clone size: -; D gene: TRBD2; V gene: TRBV4-1; J gene: TRBJ2-1; CDR3 DNA: TGCGCCAGCAGCCAAACCTCTAGCGGGAGGGCCTACAATGAGCAGTTCTTC; CDR3 protein: CASSQTSSGRAYNEQFF
clone size: -; D gene: -; V gene: TRBV6-5; J gene: TRBJ2-7; CDR3 DNA: TGTGCCAGTGGACTTCTGACCTACGAGCAGTACTTC; CDR3 protein: CASGLLTYEQYF
clone size: -; D gene: -; V gene: TRBV18; J gene: TRBJ1-5; CDR3 DNA: TGTGCCAGCTCACAAAACAGGGGCAATCAGCCCCAGCATTTT; CDR3 protein: CASSQNRGNQPQHF
clone size: -; D gene: TRBD1; V gene: TRBV19; J gene: TRBJ1-5; CDR3 DNA: TGTGCCAGCGGGACAGTTGCGTGGCAGCCCCAGCATTTT; CDR3 protein: CASGTVAWQPQHF
clone size: -; D gene: -; V gene: TRBV6-6; J gene: TRBJ2-7; CDR3 DNA: TGTGCCAGCAGTTACTCATTAACCTACGAGCAGTACTTC; CDR3 protein: CASSYSLTYEQYF
clone size: -; D gene: TRBD1; V gene: TRBV11-3; J gene: TRBJ2-7; CDR3 DNA: TGTGCCAGCACCGCCCCCCCCCGGACAGGGGCCTACGAGCAGTACTTC; CDR3 protein: CASTAPPRTGAYEQYF
clone size: -; D gene: -; V gene: TRBV27; J gene: TRBJ1-1; CDR3 DNA: TGTGCCAGCAGTTTGTTAGCTCTCGGGCTAGCCACTGAAGCTTTCTTT; CDR3 protein: CASSLLALGLATEAFF
clone size: -; D gene: TRBD2; V gene: TRBV5-4; J gene: TRBJ2-2; CDR3 DNA: TGTGCCAGCAGCTTAGCGGGGGCGGGCACCGGGGAGCTGTTTTTT; CDR3 protein: CASSLAGAGTGELFF
clone size: -; D gene: -; V gene: TRBV28; J gene: TRBJ1-5; CDR3 DNA: TGTGCCAGCAGTCCCATGGACCGGAGGGTACATCAGCCCCAGCATTTT; CDR3 protein: CASSPMDRRVHQPQHF
clone size: -; D gene: -; V gene: TRBV6-5; J gene: TRBJ1-2; CDR3 DNA: TGTGCCAGCAGTCCAGGGGCCAGCTTATATGGCTACACCTTC; CDR3 protein: CASSPGASLYGYTF
clone size: -; D gene: -; V gene: TRBV7-3; J gene: TRBJ2-1; CDR3 DNA: TGTGCCAGCAGCCAACAGGGAGGAGGGAGGAATGAGCAGTTCTTC; CDR3 protein: CASSQQGGGRNEQFF
clone size: -; D gene: -; V gene: TRBV30; J gene: TRBJ1-5; CDR3 DNA: TGTGCCTGGAGTACCCACAATCAGCCCCAGCATTTT; CDR3 protein: CAWSTHNQPQHF
clone size: -; D gene: TRBD1; V gene: TRBV30; J gene: TRBJ1-5; CDR3 DNA: TGTGCCTGGAGTGTATGGGGGACAGGGAATCAGCCCCAGCATTTT; CDR3 protein: CAWSVWGTGNQPQHF
clone size: -; D gene: -; V gene: TRBV27; J gene: TRBJ2-1; CDR3 DNA: TGTGCCAGCAGAGGTAAGGGGTCCTACAATGAGCAGTTCTTC; CDR3 protein: CASRGKGSYNEQFF
clone size: -; D gene: TRBD1; V gene: TRBV7-9; J gene: TRBJ2-7; CDR3 DNA: TGTGCCAGCAGCCCCATCCGGGACAGATCCTACGAGCAGTACTTC; CDR3 protein: CASSPIRDRSYEQYF
clone size: -; D gene: TRBD1; V gene: TRBV6-6; J gene: TRBJ1-4; CDR3 DNA: TGTGCCAGCAAGACCAGGGGGACGGCTAATGAAAAACTGTTTTTT; CDR3 protein: CASKTRGTANEKLFF
clone size: -; D gene: -; V gene: TRBV10-1; J gene: TRBJ2-3; CDR3 DNA: TGCGCCAGCAGTGGCTACCCGCTTAGCACAGATACGCAGTATTTT; CDR3 protein: CASSGYPLSTDTQYF
clone size: -; D gene: -; V gene: TRBV7-9; J gene: TRBJ2-2; CDR3 DNA: TGTGCCAGCAGCTTATCTGGCGGGATTAGCACCGGGGAGCTGTTTTTT; CDR3 protein: CASSLSGGISTGELFF
clone size: -; D gene: -; V gene: TRBV4-1; J gene: TRBJ2-4; CDR3 DNA: TGCGCCAGCAGCCAAGTGGAGAGGGCCGGAAGGTACTTC; CDR3 protein: CASSQVERAGRYF
clone size: -; D gene: TRBD1; V gene: TRBV7-2; J gene: TRBJ1-5; CDR3 DNA: TGTGCCAGCAGTCGGGACAGGGTCAATCAGCCCCAGCATTTT; CDR3 protein: CASSRDRVNQPQHF
clone size: -; D gene: TRBD1; V gene: TRBV10-3; J gene: TRBJ1-1; CDR3 DNA: TGTGCCATCAGGGAACAGGGGGTAGACACTGAAGCTTTCTTT; CDR3 protein: CAIREQGVDTEAFF
clone size: -; D gene: -; V gene: TRBV7-6; J gene: TRBJ2-2; CDR3 DNA: TGTGCCAGCAGTCTACAGGGTGCCGGGGAGCTGTTTTTT; CDR3 protein: CASSLQGAGELFF
clone size: once; D gene: -; V gene: TRBV10-3; J gene: TRBJ2-3; CDR3 DNA: TGTGCCATCAGTTCTAAAGGGACAGATACGCAGTATTTT; CDR3 protein: CAISSKGTDTQYF
clone size: -; D gene: -; V gene: TRBV7-8; J gene: TRBJ1-2; CDR3 DNA: TGTGCCAGCAGCCCAGCTGGGTTGGAGGTGTTAGTCTATGGCTACACCTTC; CDR3 protein: CASSPAGLEVLVYGYTF
clone size: -; D gene: -; V gene: TRBV10-3; J gene: TRBJ2-2; CDR3 DNA: TGTGCCATCAGTGATAGGGACACCGGGGAGCTGTTTTTT; CDR3 protein: CAISDRDTGELFF
clone size: -; D gene: TRBD2; V gene: TRBV27; J gene: TRBJ2-3; CDR3 DNA: TGTGCCAGCAGTTTGCTAGCGGGGCCACGGTATACGCAGTATTTT; CDR3 protein: CASSLLAGPRYTQYF
clone size: -; D gene: TRBD2; V gene: TRBV4-2; J gene: TRBJ2-3; CDR3 DNA: TGTGCCAGCAGCCGCTCGGGACTAGCGGGGGGCCTTAGCACAGATACGCAGTATTTT; CDR3 protein: CASSRSGLAGGLSTDTQYF
clone size: -; D gene: -; V gene: TRBV7-9; J gene: TRBJ1-2; CDR3 DNA: TGTGCCAGCAGCCCCCGCAACTATGGCTACACCTTC; CDR3 protein: CASSPRNYGYTF
clone size: -; D gene: TRBD1; V gene: TRBV18; J gene: TRBJ1-1; CDR3 DNA: TGTGCCAGCTCCGCAGGGGGTTTCACTGAAGCTTTCTTT; CDR3 protein: CASSAGGFTEAFF
clone size: -; D gene: TRBD1; V gene: TRBV9; J gene: TRBJ1-2; CDR3 DNA: TGTGCCAGCAGCACAACACAGGGGGACTATGGCTACACCTTC; CDR3 protein: CASSTTQGDYGYTF
clone size: -; D gene: -; V gene: TRBV5-8; J gene: TRBJ1-1; CDR3 DNA: TGTGCCAGCAGCTTGGACGGACCCTGGGCTGAAGCTTTCTTT; CDR3 protein: CASSLDGPWAEAFF
clone size: -; D gene: TRBD1; V gene: TRBV18; J gene: TRBJ2-5; CDR3 DNA: TGTGCCAGCTCACCACCGGACAGGGTCCAAGAGACCCAGTACTTC; CDR3 protein: CASSPPDRVQETQYF
clone size: -; D gene: -; V gene: TRBV5-1; J gene: TRBJ2-6; CDR3 DNA: TGCGCCAGCAGCTTGTTCGGCGGGACCACCTCTGGGGCCAACGTCCTGACTTTC; CDR3 protein: CASSLFGGTTSGANVLTF
clone size: -; D gene: -; V gene: TRBV15; J gene: TRBJ2-3; CDR3 DNA: TGTGCCACCAGCCGCGGGCGGGACCGCACAGATACGCAGTATTTT; CDR3 protein: CATSRGRDRTDTQYF
clone size: -; D gene: -; V gene: TRBV6-5; J gene: TRBJ1-6; CDR3 DNA: TGTGCCAGCAGTCTCCGGAGCTCCTATAATTCACCCCTCCACTTT; CDR3 protein: CASSLRSSYNSPLHF
clone size: -; D gene: TRBD2; V gene: TRBV5-1; J gene: TRBJ2-1; CDR3 DNA: TGCGCCAGCAGCTTGATCCGACTAGCGATGAGTGAGCAGTTCTTC; CDR3 protein: CASSLIRLAMSEQFF
clone size: -; D gene: -; V gene: TRBV9; J gene: TRBJ2-5; CDR3 DNA: TGTGCCAGCAGCGTAGACCCCAGGGGGGGCCTCCAAGAGACCCAGTACTTC; CDR3 protein: CASSVDPRGGLQETQYF
clone size: -; D gene: -; V gene: TRBV5-1; J gene: TRBJ1-2; CDR3 DNA: TGCGCCAGCAGCCTATCGGACGGCGTACAAGGCTACACCTTC; CDR3 protein: CASSLSDGVQGYTF
clone size: -; D gene: TRBD1; V gene: TRBV6-5; J gene: TRBJ2-7; CDR3 DNA: TGTGCCAGCCGAGGACAGGGGAGCTCCTCCTACGAGCAGTACTTC; CDR3 protein: CASRGQGSSSYEQYF
clone size: -; D gene: TRBD1; V gene: TRBV4-1; J gene: TRBJ1-4; CDR3 DNA: TGCGCCAGCAGCCAAGGCGGGACAGGGCAGTTTGAAAAACTGTTTTTT; CDR3 protein: CASSQGGTGQFEKLFF
clone size: -; D gene: TRBD2; V gene: TRBV27; J gene: TRBJ2-2; CDR3 DNA: TGTGCCAGCGGAGGCCTGGGACTAGCGGGACCCACCGGGGAGCTGTTTTTT; CDR3 protein: CASGGLGLAGPTGELFF
clone size: -; D gene: -; V gene: TRBV7-2; J gene: TRBJ1-5; CDR3 DNA: TGTGCCAGCAGCTTAATTTTAACGGGGAGGCAGCCCCAGCATTTT; CDR3 protein: CASSLILTGRQPQHF
clone size: once; D gene: -; V gene: TRBV11-3; J gene: TRBJ2-1; CDR3 DNA: TGTGCCAGCAGCTTAGGACAGACAGAGTACTACAATGAGCAGTTCTTC; CDR3 protein: CASSLGQTEYYNEQFF
clone size: -; D gene: TRBD1; V gene: TRBV7-8; J gene: TRBJ1-1; CDR3 DNA: TGTGCCAGCAGCTTGACAGGGGAGGTGACTGAAGCTTTCTTT; CDR3 protein: CASSLTGEVTEAFF
clone size: -; D gene: TRBD1; V gene: TRBV7-3; J gene: TRBJ1-2; CDR3 DNA: TGTGCCAGCAGCTTACGTGGACAGGGGGACTATGGCTACACCTTC; CDR3 protein: CASSLRGQGDYGYTF
clone size: -; D gene: -; V gene: TRBV9; J gene: TRBJ2-1; CDR3 DNA: TGTGCCAGCAGCGTAGTAGCGACTTTATCCTACAATGAGCAGTTCTTC; CDR3 protein: CASSVVATLSYNEQFF
clone size: -; D gene: TRBD1; V gene: TRBV28; J gene: TRBJ1-5; CDR3 DNA: TGTGCCAGCAGCCGTGGGACAGGGGGTAGCAATCAGCCCCAGCATTTT; CDR3 protein: CASSRGTGGSNQPQHF
clone size: -; D gene: -; V gene: TRBV4-3; J gene: TRBJ1-2; CDR3 DNA: TGCGCCAGCAGCCAGGATGTTGGCCGAGTCTATGGCTACACCTTC; CDR3 protein: CASSQDVGRVYGYTF
clone size: -; D gene: TRBD1; V gene: TRBV5-1; J gene: TRBJ1-1; CDR3 DNA: TGCGCCAGCAGCTTGGGACAGGGCGGGACTGAAGCTTTCTTT; CDR3 protein: CASSLGQGGTEAFF
clone size: -; D gene: -; V gene: TRBV5-8; J gene: TRBJ2-5; CDR3 DNA: TGTGCCAGCAGCTTGGGGAGGGATCCCCGAAGGGAGACCCAGTACTTC; CDR3 protein: CASSLGRDPRRETQYF